A single sample gave rise to the 24 T cell receptor beta chains below, sequenced in a study of cytomegalovirus exposure and HLA in healthy donors. Amplification used 60 Vbeta primers and 13 Jbeta primers. TCRdb keeps only in-frame clones here, not all; method: immunoSEQ multiplex PCR. Here the sample spans approximately 210,000 clones, 79% being singletons. What was sequenced was PBMCs. Source of these receptors: a girl aged 5-17 years in good health and CMV-seropositive.

The chain links TRBV11-2 to TRBJ2-2, with TRBD2 matching over 12 bases. The CDR3 spans 18 residues. Per germline, CDR1 SGHAT and CDR2 FQNNGV. V shed 6 bases, J shed 6 bases, and the junction held 14 bases outside the gene matches. CDR3 sequence: CASRVTSGGSFSAGELFF. The CDR3 bases are TGTGCCAGCAGAGTGACTAGCGGGGGCAGTTTTAGCGCCGGGGAGCTGTTTTTT.

CDR3 loop: CASSPGETLLNTEAFF. The CDR3 bases are TGTGCCAGCAGCCCAGGGGAGACTCTGCTGAACACTGAAGCTTTCTTT. The genes are TRBV7-9 and TRBJ1-1; a possible D gene is TRBD1 (6 bases). The CDR3 length is 16 residues. The germline CDR1 and CDR2 sequences are SEHNR and FQNEAQ (reference sequence). V dropped 5 bases and J dropped 0 bases, with 16 bases sitting between them. Supplemented by reference TRBV7-9 and TRBJ1-1, the full variable domain reads DTGVSQNPRHKITKRGQNVTFRCDPISEHNRLYWYRQTLGQGPEFLTYFQNEAQLEKSRLLSDRFSAERPKGSFSTLEIQRTEQGDSAMYLCASSPGETLLNTEAFFGQGTRLTVV.

V and J are TRBV7-2 and TRBJ2-5, with a possible D match to TRBD2 (5 bases). V lost 3 bases to trimming and J lost 10 bases, with 12 bases between them. Per the germline V gene, CDR1 is SGHTA and CDR2 is FQGNSA. The CDR3 runs 12 residues. CDR3 residues: CASSFTPEGQYF. In DNA form, the CDR3 reads TGTGCCAGCAGCTTTACGCCTGAGGGCCAGTACTTC. Variable domain in full (rest from reference TRBV7-2 and TRBJ2-5): GAGVSQSPSNKVTEKGKDVELRCDPISGHTALYWYRQSLGQGLEFLIYFQGNSAPDKSGLPSDRFSAERTGGSVSTLTIQRTQQEDSAVYLCASSFTPEGQYFGPGTRLLVL.

This clone was recorded only once. The V gene is TRBV6-1, the J gene TRBJ1-4, with D maybe TRBD1 (6 bases). V shed 3 bases and J shed 7 bases, with 12 bases lying between them. This CDR3 spans 14 amino acids. Germline V gene lookup returns CDR1 MNHNS and CDR2 SASEGT. In DNA, the CDR3 is TGTGCCAGCAGTGAGACCGGGACAAGTGAAAAACTGTTTTTT. It specifies CASSETGTSEKLFF.

The chain combines TRBV7-9 with TRBJ1-6, with 8 bases that match TRBD1. Germline CDR1 reads SEHNR; CDR2 reads FQNEAQ (reference sequence). The CDR3 totals 14 residues. J lost 7 bases, V lost 6 bases, and 5 bases had no gene match. CDR3: CASRLTGENSPLHF. The CDR3 DNA reads as TGTGCCAGCAGATTGACAGGGGAAAATTCACCCCTCCACTTT.

V gene TRBV18 combines with J gene TRBJ1-1, with 11 bases fitting TRBD1. V was clipped by 2 bases and J by 2 bases; unmatched bases: 10. The CDR3 is 18 residues long. Germline assignment: CDR1 KGHSH and CDR2 LQKENI. The CDR3 coding sequence is TGTGCCAGCTCACCATTGAGGACAGGGGGCGGGAGCAACACTGAAGCTTTCTTT. Encoded protein: CASSPLRTGGGSNTEAFF.

There are a few counts of this clone. The genes are TRBV2 and TRBJ1-5, with D perhaps matching TRBD1 (5 bases). CDR3 length: 11 residues. Trimming pared 8 bases from V and 9 bases from J, leaving 11 bases between. CDR1 is SNHLY, CDR2 FYNNEI, per germline. For the CDR3, the DNA is TGTGCCAGCTCCCAGGGTGGGCCCCAGCATTTT. Its translation is CASSQGGPQHF.

The chain carries TRBV5-4 and TRBJ2-7; 9 bases line up with TRBD2. The V and J ends lost 1 base and 4 bases, in that order; junction bases with no gene match: 9. Germline V gene lookup returns CDR1 SGHNT and CDR2 YYREEE (reference sequence). The CDR3 contains 16 residues. CDR3 sequence: CASSLWLAGLSYEQYF. CDR3 in DNA: TGTGCCAGCAGCTTGTGGCTAGCGGGGTTATCGTACGAGCAGTACTTC.

CDR3 nucleotide sequence: TGTGCCAGCAGCACAGCGGGACAGGTCTATGGCTACACCTTC. Translation gives CASSTAGQVYGYTF. The J gene is TRBJ1-2, the V gene TRBV9; 8 bases line up with TRBD1. Trimming took 4 bases from V and 4 from J; bases not matched to a gene: 6. The CDR3 loop spans 14 amino acids. Per germline, CDR1 SGDLS and CDR2 YYNGEE. Complete variable domain (other parts from reference TRBV9 and TRBJ1-2): DSGVTQTPKHLITATGQRVTLRCSPRSGDLSVYWYQQSLDQGLQFLIQYYNGEERAKGNILERFSAQQFPDLHSELNLSSLELGDSALYFCASSTAGQVYGYTFGSGTRLTVV.

This chain links TRBV5-5 with TRBJ1-1; weak D call: TRBD1 (6 bases). Germline values: CDR1 SGHKS, CDR2 YYEKEE (reference sequence). Between the trimmed V and J ends, which lost 4 bases and 5 bases, there was a span of 21 bases. CDR3 size: 16 residues. The CDR3 DNA reads as TGTGCCAGCAGCCCCGATACTGTTCTTACAGGGACTGAAGCTTTCTTT. This sequence encodes CASSPDTVLTGTEAFF.

In DNA form, the CDR3 reads TGTGCCAGCAGCCTTACTATGAACACTGAAGCTTTCTTT. Its translation is CASSLTMNTEAFF. The chain links TRBV7-7 to TRBJ1-1; D uncertain. The CDR3 is 13 amino acids. Trimming took 5 bases from V and 0 from J, leaving 7 bases between them. CDR1 is SSHAT, CDR2 FNYEAQ, per germline (reference sequence).

This chain links TRBV7-2 with TRBJ2-3; 12 bases fit TRBD2. The CDR3 is 15 residues long. The V segment lost 5 bases and the J segment 2 bases; nucleotides outside the gene matches: 2. CDR1 and CDR2 from the germline V gene are SGHTA and FQGNSA. CDR3 loop: CASSPSGGVTDTQYF. The CDR3 bases are TGTGCCAGCAGCCCTAGCGGGGGGGTCACAGATACGCAGTATTTT. Drawing the rest from reference TRBV7-2 and TRBJ2-3, the complete variable domain is GAGVSQSPSNKVTEKGKDVELRCDPISGHTALYWYRQSLGQGLEFLIYFQGNSAPDKSGLPSDRFSAERTGGSVSTLTIQRTQQEDSAVYLCASSPSGGVTDTQYFGPGTRLTVL.

The rearrangement joins TRBV6-5 to TRBJ1-3; tentatively, D is TRBD1 (5 bases). The germline gives CDR1 MNHEY, CDR2 SVGAGI. The CDR3 has 15 residues. Trimming removed 4 bases from V and 8 bases from J, with 18 bases in between. CDR3 amino acids: CASSLGGNTEDTIYF. The CDR3 bases are TGTGCCAGCAGTTTGGGGGGGAATACCGAGGACACCATATATTTT.

The chain employs TRBV19 and TRBJ2-3; tentatively, D is TRBD2 (6 bases). Trimming removed 6 bases at V and 1 base at J, with 17 bases between. Per the germline V gene, CDR1 is LNHDA and CDR2 is SQIVND (reference sequence). The CDR3 length is 16 residues. In DNA form, the CDR3 reads TGTGCCAGTAGCGGGACTGGACAAACTGGCACAGATACGCAGTATTTT. Its translation is CASSGTGQTGTDTQYF. The full variable domain, completed using reference TRBV19 and TRBJ2-3, is DGGITQSPKYLFRKEGQNVTLSCEQNLNHDAMYWYRQDPGQGLRLIYYSQIVNDFQKGDIAEGYSVSREKKESFPLTVTSAQKNPTAFYLCASSGTGQTGTDTQYFGPGTRLTVL.

This sequence joins TRBV7-9 and TRBJ1-6; 9 nucleotides line up with TRBD1. Germline CDR1 is SEHNR and CDR2 is FQNEAQ (reference sequence). The CDR3 covers 16 residues. Trimming took 2 bases from V and 6 from J; bases not matched to a gene: 5. The CDR3 here is CASSLWTGDGNSPLHF. The CDR3 nucleotides are TGTGCCAGCAGCTTATGGACAGGGGACGGTAATTCACCCCTCCACTTT.

The J gene is TRBJ2-1, the V gene TRBV14; 8 positions match TRBD2. V dropped 4 bases and J dropped 9; count of bases not matched to a gene: 5. The CDR3 length is 13 residues. Germline V gives CDR1 SGHDN, CDR2 FVKESK. The CDR3 nucleotides read TGTGCCAGCAGCCCAGGACTAGCTTCTGAGCAGTTCTTC. Translation: CASSPGLASEQFF.

In its sample, this clone is medium-sized. The V gene is TRBV4-3, the J gene TRBJ1-2; 11 bases match TRBD1. V lost 1 base to trimming and J lost 6 bases; unmatched junction nucleotides: 10. CDR3 length equals 17 residues. Germline loops: CDR1 LGHNA, CDR2 YSLEER. Here the CDR3 reads CASSQAPGTGGEDGYTF. CDR3 sequence (DNA): TGCGCCAGCAGCCAAGCTCCCGGGACAGGGGGTGAGGATGGCTACACCTTC.

This sequence joins TRBV10-3 and TRBJ2-7; perhaps TRBD2 as D (6 bases). The V and J ends lost 6 bases and 5 bases respectively, with 8 bases between them. CDR3 size: 11 residues. Germline V gene data show CDR1 as ENHRY and CDR2 as SYGVKD. CDR3 DNA sequence: TGTGCCATCAGCCGCGGGGACGAGCAGTACTTC. This encodes CAISRGDEQYF.

This chain uses TRBV2 with TRBJ2-3; D is possibly TRBD1 (5 bases). Trimming stripped 6 bases from V and 3 bases from J, with 16 bases between. Germline assignment: CDR1 SNHLY and CDR2 FYNNEI. The length of the CDR3 is 15 residues. The DNA of the CDR3 is TGTGCCAGCAGGGCACACGACAGCAGTACAGATACGCAGTATTTT. It translates to CASRAHDSSTDTQYF.

The genes are TRBV7-2 and TRBJ1-2; TRBD1 aligns across 8 bases. After removal of 1 base from V and 3 bases from J, the junction contained 7 bases not matched to a gene. The CDR3 is made up of 16 amino acids. Germline-derived CDR1 and CDR2 are SGHTA and FQGNSA. CDR3 DNA: TGTGCCAGCAGCTTAGGAGGACAGGGCGTCGACTATGGCTACACCTTC. As protein: CASSLGGQGVDYGYTF.

The chain has TRBV11-3 and TRBJ2-5; D not certain. This CDR3 region has 14 residues. Germline V gives CDR1 SGHNT, CDR2 YENEEA. V was shortened by 3 bases and J by 4 bases, with 12 bases between the two germline ends. Written as DNA, the CDR3 is TGTGCCAGCAGCTTTAGAGGTTCGGCAGAGACCCAGTACTTC. Protein: CASSFRGSAETQYF.

In its sample, this clone was seen once. J is TRBJ1-5 and V is TRBV6-1, with a weak D call TRBD1 (5 bases). V was trimmed by 7 bases and J by 7 bases, leaving 17 bases between them. The CDR3 extends over 14 amino acids. CDR1 and CDR2 (germline): MNHNS, SASEGT. The CDR3 nucleotides read TGTGCCAGCAATGTCGGGGACTACGTCCAGCCCCAGCATTTT. Encoded protein: CASNVGDYVQPQHF.

The V call is TRBV7-9, the J call TRBJ2-3; D ambiguous. The CDR3 is 12 residues long. CDR1 SEHNR and CDR2 FQNEAQ come from the germline V gene (reference sequence). Trimming took 0 bases from V and 6 from J, leaving 4 bases between them. As DNA, the CDR3 is TGTGCCAGCAGCTTAGCAGCTGATACGCAGTATTTT. Amino acid sequence: CASSLAADTQYF.

The chain joins TRBV2 to TRBJ1-2; possible D gene TRBD1, 6 bases. The germline V gene encodes CDR1 SNHLY and CDR2 FYNNEI. The CDR3 is 15 amino acids. The V and J ends lost 6 bases and 0 bases respectively, with 14 bases between them. The CDR3 coding sequence is TGTGCCAGCAGCGTTGGACAGATTCCTAACTATGGCTACACCTTC. Amino acid sequence: CASSVGQIPNYGYTF.